This is a list of T cell receptor beta chains from one sample in a study of cytomegalovirus exposure and HLA in healthy donors. TCRdb's copy holds only in-frame clones and misses some; the assay was immunoSEQ multiplex PCR. The table has 150,000 to 200,000 clones, 75% to 85% seen once. Material for sequencing was PBMCs. Receptor source: a woman in her thirties in good health and CMV-seropositive. The CDR3 runs from the conserved cysteine through the conserved F or W. A D gene is named only where the DNA matches it firmly. Clone size is stated in some rows and not others, as once, few, many or a class when expanded.

v_call	d_call	cdr3_length	j_call	clone_size	cdr3_nt	cdr3_aa
TRBV12-5	NA	15	TRBJ2-1	once	TGTGCTAGTGGTTTGGTACAGGCAGGGTACAATGAGCAGTTCTTC	CASGLVQAGYNEQFF
TRBV2	TRBD1	16	TRBJ1-4	once	TGTGCCAGCAGTGGGGGAGCTCAGGGGGCTAATGAAAAACTGTTTTTT	CASSGGAQGANEKLFF
TRBV11-2	NA	12	TRBJ2-1	NA	TGTGCCAGCAGCTTCCAGGTTGGTGAGCAGTTCTTC	CASSFQVGEQFF
TRBV11-3	TRBD1	16	TRBJ1-1	few	TGTGCCAGCAGCTTCCCTAGACAGGGATGGAACACTGAAGCTTTCTTT	CASSFPRQGWNTEAFF
TRBV2	TRBD2	15	TRBJ2-2	NA	TGTGCCAGTGATAAGGGGACTAGCGGTGCCGGGGAGCTGTTTTTT	CASDKGTSGAGELFF
TRBV4-1	NA	14	TRBJ1-2	NA	TGCGCCAGCAGCCAAGTATCCCGGAACTATGGCTACACCTTC	CASSQVSRNYGYTF
TRBV15	NA	15	TRBJ1-2	NA	TGTGCCACCAGCAGAGTGAGGGTAGGGAACTATGGCTACACCTTC	CATSRVRVGNYGYTF
TRBV7-9	TRBD1	15	TRBJ2-5	NA	TGTGCCAGCAGCTGGACAGGGGGGACGTTGGAGACCCAGTACTTC	CASSWTGGTLETQYF
TRBV4-3	TRBD2	17	TRBJ2-7	NA	TGCGCCAGCAGCCAAGATAACGTAGCGGGGGGGCCATACGAGCAGTACTTC	CASSQDNVAGGPYEQYF
TRBV27	TRBD2	15	TRBJ2-5	NA	TGTGCCAGCAGGGGGGGACTAGCGGGGGTGGAGACCCAGTACTTC	CASRGGLAGVETQYF
TRBV7-3	NA	13	TRBJ1-2	NA	TGTGCCAGCAGCCCCAGCGGAAGGGCTGGCTACACCTTC	CASSPSGRAGYTF
TRBV4-1	TRBD2	19	TRBJ2-4	NA	TGCGCCAGCAGCAAAAAACGTCACTGGGAGCGGGGCGAGGACAACATTCAGTACTTC	CASSKKRHWERGEDNIQYF
TRBV5-1	TRBD2	15	TRBJ2-7	few	TGCGCCAGCAGCTTAACTAGCGGGGGGGGTCGCGAGCAGTACTTC	CASSLTSGGGREQYF
TRBV30	TRBD2	15	TRBJ2-1	NA	TGTGCCTGGAGTACATCCGGCGGGGGGGCCTCTGAGCAGTTCTTC	CAWSTSGGGASEQFF
TRBV19	TRBD1	14	TRBJ1-5	NA	TGTGCCAGTAGGCTACAGGGGCTCAATCAGCCCCAGCATTTT	CASRLQGLNQPQHF
TRBV7-9	NA	14	TRBJ2-5	once	TGTGCCAGCAGCCTCCTAACCTTCCAAGAGACCCAGTACTTC	CASSLLTFQETQYF
TRBV11-2	TRBD2	14	TRBJ2-7	NA	TGTGCCAGCAACCCCGGGACTAGTTACTACGAGCAGTACTTC	CASNPGTSYYEQYF
TRBV4-3	TRBD2	17	TRBJ2-5	NA	TGCGCCAGCAGCCAAGATCTAGCGGGGGCCCATAAAGAGACCCAGTACTTC	CASSQDLAGAHKETQYF
TRBV7-2	NA	15	TRBJ1-3	NA	TGTGCCAGCAGCAACTACGGATTCTCTGGAAACACCATATATTTT	CASSNYGFSGNTIYF
TRBV4-2	NA	16	TRBJ2-7	NA	TGTGCCAGCAGCCAAGATTGGCGGAGCCTTTCCTACGAGCAGTACTTC	CASSQDWRSLSYEQYF
TRBV11-2	NA	16	TRBJ2-1	NA	TGTGCCAGCAGCTATACCAACAGGATAACCTACAATGAGCAGTTCTTC	CASSYTNRITYNEQFF
TRBV5-1	TRBD1	13	TRBJ1-5	NA	TGCGCCAGTCGACAGGGGGATCGTCAGCCCCAGCATTTT	CASRQGDRQPQHF
TRBV28	NA	14	TRBJ2-2	few	TGTGCCAGCAGTCACCCCAGGGGACCCGGGGAGCTGTTTTTT	CASSHPRGPGELFF
TRBV30	NA	14	TRBJ1-4	NA	TGTGCCTGGAGCCCCGCCGGGGGAAGCGTAAAACTGTTTTTT	CAWSPAGGSVKLFF
TRBV9	NA	16	TRBJ1-2	NA	TGTGCCAGCAGCGTAGGAACCTCCCGAGGCGACTATGGCTACACCTTC	CASSVGTSRGDYGYTF
TRBV7-2	NA	13	TRBJ1-2	NA	TGTGCCAGCAGCTCCCAGGGAACCTATGGCTACACCTTC	CASSSQGTYGYTF
TRBV18	TRBD1	15	TRBJ2-7	NA	TGTGCCAGCTCACCAGGGACAGGGGTAATTTACGAGCAGTACTTC	CASSPGTGVIYEQYF
TRBV4-2	NA	19	TRBJ2-5	NA	TGTGCCAGCAGCCAAGTATGGGCGGGACGTTTCTCTCCCCAAGAGACCCAGTACTTC	CASSQVWAGRFSPQETQYF
TRBV28	NA	14	TRBJ2-7	NA	TGTGCCAGCAGTTATCTCTCGGGATCCTACGAGCAGTACTTC	CASSYLSGSYEQYF
TRBV28	NA	15	TRBJ1-4	NA	TGTGCCAGCAGTTGGGGGGGGGTCTCTAATGAAAAACTGTTTTTT	CASSWGGVSNEKLFF